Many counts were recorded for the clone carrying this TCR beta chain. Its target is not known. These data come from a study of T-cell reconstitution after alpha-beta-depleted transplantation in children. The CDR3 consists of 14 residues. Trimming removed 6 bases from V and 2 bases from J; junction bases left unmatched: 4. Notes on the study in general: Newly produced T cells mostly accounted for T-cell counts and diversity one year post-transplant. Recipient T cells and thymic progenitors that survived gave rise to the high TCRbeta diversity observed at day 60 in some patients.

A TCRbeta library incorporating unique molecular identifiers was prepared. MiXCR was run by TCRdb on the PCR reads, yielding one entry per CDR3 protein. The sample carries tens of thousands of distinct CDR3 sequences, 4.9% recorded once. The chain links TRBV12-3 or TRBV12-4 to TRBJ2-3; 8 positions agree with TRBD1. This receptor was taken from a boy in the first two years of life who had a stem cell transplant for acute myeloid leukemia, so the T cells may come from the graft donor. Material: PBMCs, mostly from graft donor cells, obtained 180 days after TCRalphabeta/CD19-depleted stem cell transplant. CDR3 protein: CASSRTGLTDTQYF. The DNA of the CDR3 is TGTGCCAGCAGCAGGACAGGGCTCACAGATACGCAGTATTTT.